Listed below are T cell receptor beta chains from one sample, sequenced in a study of shared clonotypes between healthy human individuals. Assay: immunoSEQ multiplex PCR; the TCRdb copy retains only in-frame clones and omits some. The table records roughly 2,000,000 clones, approximately 94% of them present only once. Sequenced material: naive CD8+ T cells sorted from blood. The receptors were sampled from a man between 18 and 29 years old in good health. The CDR3 runs from the conserved cysteine through the conserved F or W. D genes are given only for firm matches. A row's size may be missing; if present it is once, few, many or a size class.

TRBV19,14,TRBJ1-1,.,TRBD1,TGTGCCAGTGGGAGCACAGGGGTGGGCACTGAAGCTTTCTTT,CASGSTGVGTEAFF
TRBV7-9,17,TRBJ2-5,once,TRBD1,TGTGCCAGCAGCTTAGTAGGTGCAGGGGGCATCGGTGAGACCCAGTACTTC,CASSLVGAGGIGETQYF
TRBV7-9,16,TRBJ2-7,.,.,TGTGCCAGCAGCTTATCCCCTCAGCGGGCAACCTACGAGCAGTACTTC,CASSLSPQRATYEQYF
TRBV13,14,TRBJ2-5,.,.,TGTGCCAGCAGCTTAGAAGCGGACGGCAAGACCCAGTACTTC,CASSLEADGKTQYF
TRBV30,13,TRBJ2-5,.,.,TGTGCCTGGAGTGTCGCAACTGGGGGGACCCAGTACTTC,CAWSVATGGTQYF
TRBV5-6,17,TRBJ2-1,once,.,TGTGCCAGCAGCTTGGATGGACCGAAGATTTCCTACAATGAGCAGTTCTTC,CASSLDGPKISYNEQFF
TRBV9,19,TRBJ2-6,.,.,TGTGCCAGCAGCGTAGCTACACAGACCCCTAACTCTGGGGCCAACGTCCTGACTTTC,CASSVATQTPNSGANVLTF
TRBV28,11,TRBJ2-7,.,.,TGTGCCAGCAGTTTTGCCGTCGAGCAGTACTTC,CASSFAVEQYF
TRBV11-2,12,TRBJ2-1,.,.,TGTGCCAGCAGTGGATCGCGCAATGAGCAGTTCTTC,CASSGSRNEQFF
TRBV6-6,12,TRBJ1-2,.,.,TGTGCCAGCAGTTTCGGTTACGATGGCTACACCTTC,CASSFGYDGYTF
TRBV28,15,TRBJ1-3,once,.,TGTGCCAGCAGTTTAGGGCTGGAGGGAGGAAACACCATATATTTT,CASSLGLEGGNTIYF
TRBV5-1,14,TRBJ2-7,.,TRBD1,TGCGCCAGCAGCTTGAGGGACAGGGGCTACGAGCAGTACTTC,CASSLRDRGYEQYF
TRBV5-4,16,TRBJ2-1,.,.,TGTGCCAGCAGCTCGAGCGTAACTAGTTTCGGCAATGAGCAGTTCTTC,CASSSSVTSFGNEQFF
TRBV5-6,15,TRBJ2-3,.,.,TGTGCCAGCAGCTTAGAGTGGAGGGCCCCAGATACGCAGTATTTT,CASSLEWRAPDTQYF
TRBV25-1,15,TRBJ2-7,.,TRBD1,TGTGCCAGCAGTTCTCAAGACAGGGCTCTCGACGAGCAGTACTTC,CASSSQDRALDEQYF
TRBV5-4,14,TRBJ2-5,.,.,TGTGCCAGCAGCTTGGAGGCGGAAGCCGAGACCCAGTACTTC,CASSLEAEAETQYF
TRBV7-9,14,TRBJ2-3,.,.,TGTGCCAGCAGCTTAGGTTCGAGTACAGATACGCAGTATTTT,CASSLGSSTDTQYF
TRBV27,16,TRBJ2-7,.,.,TGTGCCAGCAGTTTAGGGGTAGGGACGGCCTCCTACGAGCAGTACTTC,CASSLGVGTASYEQYF
TRBV19,15,TRBJ1-5,.,.,TGTGCCAGTAGTATAGTGGGAGATAGCAATCAGCCCCAGCATTTT,CASSIVGDSNQPQHF
TRBV4-1,16,TRBJ2-7,.,TRBD2,TGCGCCAGCAGCCAAGCAGCGGGAGGGCTCTCCTACGAGCAGTACTTC,CASSQAAGGLSYEQYF
TRBV30,15,TRBJ1-5,.,TRBD1,TGTGCCTGGGCCGACAGGGGGCTATGGGATCAGCCCCAGCATTTT,CAWADRGLWDQPQHF
TRBV11-2,16,TRBJ2-2,.,.,TGTGCCAGCAGCCCCGGACAGCCTATTAACACCGGGGAGCTGTTTTTT,CASSPGQPINTGELFF
TRBV27,15,TRBJ2-1,.,TRBD2,TGTGCCAGCAGGGGGATGGCGGGGGGCCCCGGTAAGCAGTTCTTC,CASRGMAGGPGKQFF
TRBV4-3,16,TRBJ2-1,once,.,TGCGCCAGCAGCCAAGATTGGCCCAATTCCTACAATGAGCAGTTCTTC,CASSQDWPNSYNEQFF
TRBV25-1,17,TRBJ2-2,.,.,TGTGCCAGCTCCTTAGAAGGGGAAGGGCCGGGGACCGGGGAGCTGTTTTTT,CASSLEGEGPGTGELFF
TRBV5-1,16,TRBJ2-2,.,.,TGCGCCAGCAGCCCCGCCCAGGGTGCGAACACCGGGGAGCTGTTTTTT,CASSPAQGANTGELFF
TRBV28,14,TRBJ2-7,.,.,TGTGCCAGCAGTTTATCAACAGGGTTCTACGAGCAGTACTTC,CASSLSTGFYEQYF
TRBV5-4,17,TRBJ1-1,.,TRBD1,TGTGCCAGCAGCGACGCCGGGACAGGGGGTATGAACACTGAAGCTTTCTTT,CASSDAGTGGMNTEAFF
TRBV7-2,14,TRBJ1-5,.,.,TGTGCCAGCAGCCGGACGGGTAGCAATCAGCCCCAGCATTTT,CASSRTGSNQPQHF
TRBV19,14,TRBJ1-6,.,TRBD1,TGTGCCAGTACCGACAGGGCCGATAATTCACCCCTCCACTTT,CASTDRADNSPLHF
TRBV14,16,TRBJ2-5,.,TRBD1,TGTGCCAGCAGCCTATGGACAGGGGGTTTACAAGAGACCCAGTACTTC,CASSLWTGGLQETQYF
TRBV11-2,13,TRBJ2-7,.,.,TGTGCCAGCAGCTCCCCCGGGGCAGACGAGCAGTACTTC,CASSSPGADEQYF